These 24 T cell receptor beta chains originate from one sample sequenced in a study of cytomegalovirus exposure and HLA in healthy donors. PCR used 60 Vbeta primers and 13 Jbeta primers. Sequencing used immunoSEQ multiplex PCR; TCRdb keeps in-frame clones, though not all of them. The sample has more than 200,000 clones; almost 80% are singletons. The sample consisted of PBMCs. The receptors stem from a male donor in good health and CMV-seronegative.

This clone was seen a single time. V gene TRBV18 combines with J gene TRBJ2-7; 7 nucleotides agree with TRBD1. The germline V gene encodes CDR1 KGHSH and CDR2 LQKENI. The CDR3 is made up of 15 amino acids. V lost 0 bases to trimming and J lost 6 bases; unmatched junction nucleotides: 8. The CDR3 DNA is TGTGCCAGCTCACCACCAAGGGGGCAGGGCTCCGAGCAGTACTTC. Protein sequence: CASSPPRGQGSEQYF.

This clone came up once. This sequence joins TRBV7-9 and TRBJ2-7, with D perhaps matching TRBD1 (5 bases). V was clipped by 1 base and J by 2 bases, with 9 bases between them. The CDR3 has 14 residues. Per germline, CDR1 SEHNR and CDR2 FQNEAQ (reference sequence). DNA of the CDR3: TGTGCCAGCAGCTTAGGTCAGGGAACCTACGAGCAGTACTTC. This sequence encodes CASSLGQGTYEQYF.

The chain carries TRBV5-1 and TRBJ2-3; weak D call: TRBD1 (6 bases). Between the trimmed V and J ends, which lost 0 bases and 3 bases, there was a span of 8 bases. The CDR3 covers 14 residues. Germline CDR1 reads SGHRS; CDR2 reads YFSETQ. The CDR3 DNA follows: TGCGCCAGCAGCTTGGACAGGGCTACAGATACGCAGTATTTT. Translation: CASSLDRATDTQYF. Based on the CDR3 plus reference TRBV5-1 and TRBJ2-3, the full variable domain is KAGVTQTPRYLIKTRGQQVTLSCSPISGHRSVSWYQQTPGQGLQFLFEYFSETQRNKGNFPGRFSGRQFSNSRSEMNVSTLELGDSALYLCASSLDRATDTQYFGPGTRLTVL.

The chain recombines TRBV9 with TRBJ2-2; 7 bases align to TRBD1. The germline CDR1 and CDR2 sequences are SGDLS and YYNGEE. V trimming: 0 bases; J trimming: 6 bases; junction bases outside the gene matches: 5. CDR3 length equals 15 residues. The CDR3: CASSVEGAHPGELFF. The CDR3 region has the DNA TGTGCCAGCAGCGTAGAGGGGGCGCATCCCGGGGAGCTGTTTTTT.

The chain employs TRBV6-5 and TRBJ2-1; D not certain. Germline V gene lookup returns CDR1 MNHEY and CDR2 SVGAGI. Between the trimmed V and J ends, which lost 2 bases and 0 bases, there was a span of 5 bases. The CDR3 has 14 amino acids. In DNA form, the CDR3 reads TGTGCCAGCAGTTACCAGGTCTCCTACAATGAGCAGTTCTTC. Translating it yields CASSYQVSYNEQFF.

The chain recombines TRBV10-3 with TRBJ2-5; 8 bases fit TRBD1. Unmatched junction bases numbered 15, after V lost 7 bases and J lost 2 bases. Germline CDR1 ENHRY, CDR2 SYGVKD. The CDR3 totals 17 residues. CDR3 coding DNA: TGTGCCATCACCGAGTCTAGGGGGACAGGAAGGCAAGAGACCCAGTACTTC. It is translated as CAITESRGTGRQETQYF.

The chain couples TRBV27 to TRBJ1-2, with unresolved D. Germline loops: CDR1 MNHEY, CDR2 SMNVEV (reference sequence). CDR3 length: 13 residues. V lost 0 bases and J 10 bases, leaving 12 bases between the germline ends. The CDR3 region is CASSLSYSQDYTF. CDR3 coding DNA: TGTGCCAGCAGTTTATCATACAGTCAAGACTACACCTTC.

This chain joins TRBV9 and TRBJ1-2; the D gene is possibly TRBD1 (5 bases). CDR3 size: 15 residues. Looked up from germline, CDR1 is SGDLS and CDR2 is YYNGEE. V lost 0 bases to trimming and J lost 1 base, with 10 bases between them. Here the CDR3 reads CASSVDGRVNYGYTF. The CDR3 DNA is TGTGCCAGCAGCGTAGACGGCAGGGTTAACTATGGCTACACCTTC. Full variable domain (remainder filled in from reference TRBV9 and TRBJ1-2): DSGVTQTPKHLITATGQRVTLRCSPRSGDLSVYWYQQSLDQGLQFLIQYYNGEERAKGNILERFSAQQFPDLHSELNLSSLELGDSALYFCASSVDGRVNYGYTFGSGTRLTVV.

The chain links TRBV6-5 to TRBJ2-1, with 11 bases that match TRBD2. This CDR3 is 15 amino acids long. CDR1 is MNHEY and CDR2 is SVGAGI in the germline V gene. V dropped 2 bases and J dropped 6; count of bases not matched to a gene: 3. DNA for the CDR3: TGTGCCAGCAGTTACGAGCTAGCGGGAGGCAATGAGCAGTTCTTC. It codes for CASSYELAGGNEQFF.

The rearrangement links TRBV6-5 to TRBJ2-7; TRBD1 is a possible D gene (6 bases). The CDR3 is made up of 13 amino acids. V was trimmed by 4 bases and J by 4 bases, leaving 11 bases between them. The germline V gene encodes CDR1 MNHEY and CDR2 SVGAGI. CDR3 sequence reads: CASSSVRGYEQYF. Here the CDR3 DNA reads TGTGCCAGCAGTTCGGTCAGGGGTTACGAGCAGTACTTC.

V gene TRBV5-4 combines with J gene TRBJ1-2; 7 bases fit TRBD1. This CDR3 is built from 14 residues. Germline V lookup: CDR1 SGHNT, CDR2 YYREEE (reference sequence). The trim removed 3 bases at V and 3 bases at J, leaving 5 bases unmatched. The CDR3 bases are TGTGCCAGCAGCTCCACTGACAGGGACTATGGCTACACCTTC. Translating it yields CASSSTDRDYGYTF.

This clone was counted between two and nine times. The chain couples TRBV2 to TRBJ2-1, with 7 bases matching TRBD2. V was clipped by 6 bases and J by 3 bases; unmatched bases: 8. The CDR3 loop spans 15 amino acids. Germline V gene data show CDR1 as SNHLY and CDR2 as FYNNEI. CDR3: CASSRLANSYNEQFF. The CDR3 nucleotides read TGTGCCAGCAGCCGACTAGCTAATAGCTACAATGAGCAGTTCTTC.

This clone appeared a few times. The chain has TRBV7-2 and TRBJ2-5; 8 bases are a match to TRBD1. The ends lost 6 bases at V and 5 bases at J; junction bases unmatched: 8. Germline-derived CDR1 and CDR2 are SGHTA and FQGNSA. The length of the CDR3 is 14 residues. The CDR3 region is CASRGPTGVETQYF. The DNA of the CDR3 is TGTGCCAGCAGGGGGCCGACAGGGGTGGAGACCCAGTACTTC. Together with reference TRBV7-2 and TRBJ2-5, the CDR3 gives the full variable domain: GAGVSQSPSNKVTEKGKDVELRCDPISGHTALYWYRQSLGQGLEFLIYFQGNSAPDKSGLPSDRFSAERTGGSVSTLTIQRTQQEDSAVYLCASRGPTGVETQYFGPGTRLLVL.

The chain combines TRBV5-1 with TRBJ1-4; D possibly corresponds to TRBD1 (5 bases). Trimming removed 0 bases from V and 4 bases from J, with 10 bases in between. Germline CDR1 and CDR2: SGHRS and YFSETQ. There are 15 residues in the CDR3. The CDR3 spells CASSLVRGNNEKLFF. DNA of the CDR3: TGCGCCAGCAGCTTGGTCCGGGGGAATAATGAAAAACTGTTTTTT.

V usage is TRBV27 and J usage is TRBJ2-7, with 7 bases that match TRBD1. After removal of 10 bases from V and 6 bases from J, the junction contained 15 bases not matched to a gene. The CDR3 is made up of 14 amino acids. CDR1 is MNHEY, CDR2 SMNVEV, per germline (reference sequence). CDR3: CATFRDSEFSEQYF. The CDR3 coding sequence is TGTGCCACCTTTAGGGACAGTGAGTTCAGCGAGCAGTACTTC.

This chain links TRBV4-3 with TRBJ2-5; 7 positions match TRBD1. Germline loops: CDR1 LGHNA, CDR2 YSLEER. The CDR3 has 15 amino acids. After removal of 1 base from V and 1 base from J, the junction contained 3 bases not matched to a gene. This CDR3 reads CASSQVRTGQETQYF. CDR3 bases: TGCGCCAGCAGCCAAGTAAGGACAGGCCAAGAGACCCAGTACTTC.

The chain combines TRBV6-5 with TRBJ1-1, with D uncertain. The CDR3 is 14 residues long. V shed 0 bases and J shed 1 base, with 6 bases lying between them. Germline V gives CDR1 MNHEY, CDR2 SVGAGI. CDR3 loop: CASSYSGRNTEAFF. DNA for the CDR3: TGTGCCAGCAGTTACTCGGGGAGGAACACTGAAGCTTTCTTT.

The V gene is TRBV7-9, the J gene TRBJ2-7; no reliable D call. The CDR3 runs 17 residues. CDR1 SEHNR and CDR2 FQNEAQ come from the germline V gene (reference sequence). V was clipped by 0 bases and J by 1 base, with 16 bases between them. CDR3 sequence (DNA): TGTGCCAGCAGCTTAGCGCGTCTAGGTTTCTTATCCTACGAGCAGTACTTC. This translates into CASSLARLGFLSYEQYF.

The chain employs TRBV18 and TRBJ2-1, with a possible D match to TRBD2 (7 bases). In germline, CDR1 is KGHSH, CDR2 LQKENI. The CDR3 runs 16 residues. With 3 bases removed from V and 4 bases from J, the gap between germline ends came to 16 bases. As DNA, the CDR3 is TGTGCCAGCTCACCGACGAGGGGGACTAAATACAATGAGCAGTTCTTC. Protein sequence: CASSPTRGTKYNEQFF.

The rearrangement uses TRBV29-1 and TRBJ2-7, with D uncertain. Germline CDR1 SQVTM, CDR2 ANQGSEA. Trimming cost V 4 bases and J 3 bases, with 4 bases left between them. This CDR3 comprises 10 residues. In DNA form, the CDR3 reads TGCAGCGTTGTCTACTACGAGCAGTACTTC. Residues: CSVVYYEQYF.

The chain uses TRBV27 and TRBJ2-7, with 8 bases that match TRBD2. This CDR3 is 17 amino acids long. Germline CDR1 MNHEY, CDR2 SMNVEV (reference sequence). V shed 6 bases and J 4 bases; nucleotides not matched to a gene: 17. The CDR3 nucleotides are TGTGCCAGCAGCTACAGATCCCCGGGACTAGGACTATACGAGCAGTACTTC. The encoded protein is CASSYRSPGLGLYEQYF.

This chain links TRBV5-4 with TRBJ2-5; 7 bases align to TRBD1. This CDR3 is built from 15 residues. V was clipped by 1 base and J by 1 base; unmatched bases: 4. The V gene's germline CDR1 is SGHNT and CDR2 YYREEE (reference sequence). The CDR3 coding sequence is TGTGCCAGCAGCTTGACGACAGGGCCCCAAGAGACCCAGTACTTC. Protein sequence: CASSLTTGPQETQYF.

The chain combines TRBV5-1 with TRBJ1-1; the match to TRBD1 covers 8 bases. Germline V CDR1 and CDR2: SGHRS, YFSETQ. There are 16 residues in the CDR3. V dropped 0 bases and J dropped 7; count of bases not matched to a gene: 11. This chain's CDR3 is CASSLGLTTGDNEAFF. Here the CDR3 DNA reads TGCGCCAGCAGCTTGGGTCTCACGACAGGGGATAATGAAGCTTTCTTT.

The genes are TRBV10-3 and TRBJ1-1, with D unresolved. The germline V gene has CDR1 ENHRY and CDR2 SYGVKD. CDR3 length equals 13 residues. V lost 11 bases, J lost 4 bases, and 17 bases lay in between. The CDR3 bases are TGTGCCCTAAAGCGGACGGACGGCACTGAAGCTTTCTTT. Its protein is CALKRTDGTEAFF.